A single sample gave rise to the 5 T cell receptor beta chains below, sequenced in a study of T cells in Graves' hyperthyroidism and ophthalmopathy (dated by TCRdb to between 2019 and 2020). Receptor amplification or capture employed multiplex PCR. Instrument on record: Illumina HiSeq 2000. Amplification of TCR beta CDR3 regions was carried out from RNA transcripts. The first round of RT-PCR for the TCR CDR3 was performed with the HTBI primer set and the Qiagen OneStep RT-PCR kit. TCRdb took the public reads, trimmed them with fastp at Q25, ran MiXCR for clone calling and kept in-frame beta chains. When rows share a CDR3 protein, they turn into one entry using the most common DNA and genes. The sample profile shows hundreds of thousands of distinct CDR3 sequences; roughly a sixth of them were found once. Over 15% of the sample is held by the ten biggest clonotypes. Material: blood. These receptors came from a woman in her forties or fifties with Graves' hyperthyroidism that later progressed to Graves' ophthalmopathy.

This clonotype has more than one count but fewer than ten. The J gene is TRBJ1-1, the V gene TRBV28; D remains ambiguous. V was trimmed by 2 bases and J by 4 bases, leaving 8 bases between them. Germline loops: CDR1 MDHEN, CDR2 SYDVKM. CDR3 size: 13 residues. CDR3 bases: TGTGCCAGCAGTTTAAAGCGTCTCACTGAAGCTTTCTTT. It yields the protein CASSLKRLTEAFF.

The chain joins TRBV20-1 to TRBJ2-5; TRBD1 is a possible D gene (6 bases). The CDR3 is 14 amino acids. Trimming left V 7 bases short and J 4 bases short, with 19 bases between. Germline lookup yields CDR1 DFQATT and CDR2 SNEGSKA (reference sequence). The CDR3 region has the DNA TGCAGTGTCCTGAGGGACACCCAATTAGAGACCCAGTACTTC. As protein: CSVLRDTQLETQYF.

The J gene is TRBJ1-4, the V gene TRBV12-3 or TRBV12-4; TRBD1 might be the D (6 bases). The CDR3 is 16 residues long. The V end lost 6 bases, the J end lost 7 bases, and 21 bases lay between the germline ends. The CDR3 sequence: CASSLLGQRAGEKLFF. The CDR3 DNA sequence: TGTGCCAGCAGCCTTCTAGGACAGAGGGCGGGTGAAAAACTGTTTTTT.

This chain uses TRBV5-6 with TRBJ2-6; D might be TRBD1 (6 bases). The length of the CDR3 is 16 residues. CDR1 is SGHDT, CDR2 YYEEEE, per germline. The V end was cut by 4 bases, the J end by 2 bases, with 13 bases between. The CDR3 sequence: CASSIEQGAGANVLTF. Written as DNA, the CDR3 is TGTGCCAGCAGCATCGAACAGGGAGCTGGGGCCAACGTCCTGACTTTC.

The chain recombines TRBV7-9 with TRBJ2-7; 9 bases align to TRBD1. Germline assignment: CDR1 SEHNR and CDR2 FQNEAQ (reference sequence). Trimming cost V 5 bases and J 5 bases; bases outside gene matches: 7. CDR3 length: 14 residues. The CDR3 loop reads CASSVGTGKNEQYF. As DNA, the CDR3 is TGTGCCAGCAGCGTCGGGACAGGGAAAAACGAGCAGTACTTC.